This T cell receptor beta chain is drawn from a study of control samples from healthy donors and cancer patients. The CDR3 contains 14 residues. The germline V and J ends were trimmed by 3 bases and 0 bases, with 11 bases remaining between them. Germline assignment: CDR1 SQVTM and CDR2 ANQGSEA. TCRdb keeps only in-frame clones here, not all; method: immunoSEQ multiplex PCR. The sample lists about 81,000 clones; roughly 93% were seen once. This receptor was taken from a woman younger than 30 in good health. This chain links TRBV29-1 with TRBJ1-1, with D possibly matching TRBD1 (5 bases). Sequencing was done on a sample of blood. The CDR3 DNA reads TGCAGCGTTGACATGGGGGGGATGAACACTGAAGCTTTCTTT. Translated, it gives CSVDMGGMNTEAFF.